Below are 15 T cell receptor beta chains sequenced from a single sample in a study of human T cells and chemical hapten exposure (dated by TCRdb to 2020 to 2023). The library was prepared using RACE. TCRdb lists the instrument as NextSeq 500. TCRdb applied fastp at Q25 and MiXCR to the public reads, then kept only in-frame beta chains. Every distinct CDR3 protein forms one entry, paired with its most common genes and DNA. The sample table shows about 14,000 distinct CDR3 sequences, and around 17% are seen once. The top ten hold about 7% of the sample. This specimen's time point label, per the study, means: patch test 1, 2 weeks after DPC sensitization. The sample's treatment or condition, from its label and the paper: therapeutic diphenylcyclopropenone sensitization with weekly scalp DPC. The sample was whole blood, taken in connection with sensitization to the hapten diphenylcyclopropenone (DPC). The receptors stem from a young woman with alopecia areata. Some clones in this sample may be carry-over from other donors' samples.

This clonotype appeared many times. This chain links TRBV7-9 with TRBJ1-1; a possible D gene is TRBD1 (5 bases). Trimming left V 5 bases short and J 4 bases short, with 17 bases between. CDR3 length equals 15 residues. Germline V gene lookup returns CDR1 SEHNR and CDR2 FQNEAQ (reference sequence). CDR3 bases: TGTGCCAGCAGCAGAGACGGATATGGGGGCACTGAAGCTTTCTTT. Residues: CASSRDGYGGTEAFF.

This sequence joins TRBV28 and TRBJ2-2; the D call may be TRBD1 or TRBD2 (5 bases each). The V end was cut by 8 bases, the J end by 0 bases, with 7 bases between. Germline CDR1 and CDR2: MDHEN and SYDVKM. CDR3 length equals 13 residues. CDR3 coding DNA: TGTGCCAGCGGGACGCCGAACACCGGGGAGCTGTTTTTT. It yields the protein CASGTPNTGELFF.

This chain uses TRBV7-6 with TRBJ1-4; perhaps TRBD1 as D (5 bases). Germline V gene lookup returns CDR1 SGHVS and CDR2 FNYEAQ. CDR3 length equals 14 residues. The ends were cut back, 5 bases at V and 8 bases at J, with 15 bases in the middle. CDR3 region: CASSPRRVGEKLFF. The CDR3 region has the DNA TGTGCCAGCAGCCCCCGCAGGGTGGGCGAAAAACTGTTTTTT.

This clonotype was seen repeatedly, ten times or more. The chain combines TRBV28 with TRBJ2-3; no clear D. Germline CDR1 MDHEN, CDR2 SYDVKM. The ends were cut back, 3 bases at V and 1 base at J, with 8 bases in the middle. This CDR3 is 14 amino acids long. The CDR3 region is CASSFLAGTDTQYF. In DNA form, the CDR3 reads TGTGCCAGCAGTTTCCTGGCTGGCACAGATACGCAGTATTTT.

The rearrangement joins TRBV30 to TRBJ2-4, with 7 positions matching TRBD2. The CDR3 loop spans 15 amino acids. The germline V gene encodes CDR1 GTSNPN and CDR2 SVGIG (reference sequence). V trimming: 2 bases; J trimming: 0 bases; junction bases outside the gene matches: 4. The CDR3 DNA reads as TGTGCCTGGAGTCGGGGGGTCCTAGCCAAAAACATTCAGTACTTC. It codes for CAWSRGVLAKNIQYF.

In its sample, this clonotype is medium-sized (0.01 to 0.1%). The chain joins TRBV11-3 to TRBJ1-6; no firm D call. V lost 1 base to trimming and J lost 5 bases, with 9 bases between them. CDR1 is SGHNT and CDR2 is YENEEA in the germline V gene. The CDR3 has 15 amino acids. CDR3 nucleotide sequence: TGTGCCAGCAGCTTAGGTAGAGGGAATAATTCACCCCTCCACTTT. As protein: CASSLGRGNNSPLHF.

This clonotype was seen ten or more times. The chain links TRBV7-9 to TRBJ2-3, with D unresolved. The germline gives CDR1 SEHNR, CDR2 FQNEAQ (reference sequence). CDR3 length: 12 residues. V was cut by 0 bases and J by 5 bases, with 3 bases left in between. CDR3 in amino acids: CASSLARDTQYF. CDR3 nucleotides: TGTGCCAGCAGCTTAGCCCGAGATACGCAGTATTTT.

At least ten counts were recorded for this clonotype. The J gene is TRBJ2-3, the V gene TRBV28, with a possible D match to TRBD1 (5 bases). Between the trimmed V and J ends, which lost 5 bases and 8 bases, there was a span of 14 bases. In germline, CDR1 is MDHEN, CDR2 SYDVKM. This CDR3 is 13 amino acids long. CDR3 sequence reads: CASSLGYQGTQYF. DNA of the CDR3: TGTGCCAGCAGTCTTGGCTACCAGGGTACGCAGTATTTT.

By sample share, this clonotype is medium-sized. The chain employs TRBV18 and TRBJ1-4; TRBD1 might be the D (6 bases). Trimming shortened V by 2 bases and J by 7 bases, and 17 bases separated the two germline ends. The germline CDR1 and CDR2 sequences are KGHSH and LQKENI. CDR3 length equals 16 residues. CDR3 region: CASSPNPDRSAEKLFF. The CDR3 DNA sequence: TGTGCCAGCTCACCAAATCCTGACAGGTCCGCTGAAAAACTGTTTTTT.

In its sample, this clonotype was seen many times. The V and J genes are TRBV6-6 and TRBJ2-2; 10 bases fit TRBD2. The CDR3 contains 13 residues. Germline CDR1 reads MNHNY; CDR2 reads SVGAGI (reference sequence). V was clipped by 10 bases and J by 3 bases; unmatched bases: 2. The CDR3 reads CATGLADTGELFF. As DNA, the CDR3 is TGTGCCACAGGACTAGCGGACACCGGGGAGCTGTTTTTT.

This clonotype showed up many times. The gene calls are TRBV18 and TRBJ2-1, with 8 bases matching TRBD2. The germline gives CDR1 KGHSH, CDR2 LQKENI. With V trimmed by 0 bases and J by 7 bases, 5 bases remained unmatched. This CDR3 region has 15 residues. The CDR3 is CASSPPAGGGNEQFF. CDR3 nucleotides: TGTGCCAGCTCACCACCTGCGGGAGGAGGAAATGAGCAGTTCTTC.

This clonotype was recorded many times. This chain joins TRBV6-4 and TRBJ1-1; 8 bases agree with TRBD1. Germline V gene sequence: CDR1 MRHNA, CDR2 SNTAGT. Trimming at V came to 4 bases and at J to 1 base, leaving 2 bases not matched to a gene. The CDR3 runs to 14 residues. The CDR3: CASSADRGNTEAFF. The CDR3 DNA is TGTGCCAGCAGTGCCGACAGGGGGAACACTGAAGCTTTCTTT.

This clonotype has ten or more counts. The chain couples TRBV9 to TRBJ2-7, with 7 bases aligning to TRBD1. The CDR3 totals 14 residues. Germline V CDR1 and CDR2: SGDLS, YYNGEE. V lost 3 bases and J lost 3; bases outside the gene matches: 6. The CDR3 is CASSATGTVYEQYF. CDR3 DNA: TGTGCCAGCAGCGCAACCGGGACAGTCTACGAGCAGTACTTC.

The chain recombines TRBV18 with TRBJ2-5; TRBD2 is a possible D gene (5 bases). V gave up 3 bases and J gave up 1 base, with 24 bases separating them. Germline loops: CDR1 KGHSH, CDR2 LQKENI. The CDR3 runs to 19 residues. CDR3 bases: TGTGCCAGCTCACCGCTTTCAGGACTCAGAGCCGGGATCCAAGAGACCCAGTACTTC. Its translation: CASSPLSGLRAGIQETQYF.

By sample fraction, this clonotype is medium-sized. The chain uses TRBV29-1 and TRBJ1-2; D is uncertain. With 6 bases removed from V and 8 bases from J, the gap between germline ends came to 16 bases. CDR3 length: 12 residues. The V gene's germline CDR1 is SQVTM and CDR2 ANQGSEA. The CDR3 spells CSVAGIREGYTF. The DNA of the CDR3 is TGCAGCGTGGCCGGGATCCGAGAGGGCTACACCTTC.